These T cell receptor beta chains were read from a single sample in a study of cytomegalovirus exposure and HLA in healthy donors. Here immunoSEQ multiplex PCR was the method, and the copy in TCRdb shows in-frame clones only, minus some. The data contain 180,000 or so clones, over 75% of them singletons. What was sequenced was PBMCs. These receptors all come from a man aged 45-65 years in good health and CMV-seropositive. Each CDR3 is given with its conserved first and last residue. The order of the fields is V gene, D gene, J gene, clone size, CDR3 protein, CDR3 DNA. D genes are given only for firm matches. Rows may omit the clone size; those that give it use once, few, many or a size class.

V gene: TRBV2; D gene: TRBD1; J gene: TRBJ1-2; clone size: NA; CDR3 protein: CASNLNRGDGYTF; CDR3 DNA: TGTGCCAGCAATCTAAACAGGGGGGATGGCTACACCTTC
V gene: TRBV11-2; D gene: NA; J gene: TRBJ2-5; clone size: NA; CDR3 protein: CASRQMCRGSRETQYF; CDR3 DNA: TGTGCCAGCCGCCAGATGTGTCGGGGAAGTAGGGAGACCCAGTACTTC
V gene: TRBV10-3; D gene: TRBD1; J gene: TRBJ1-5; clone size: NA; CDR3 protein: CAIRAGTGVSQPQHF; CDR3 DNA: TGTGCCATCAGAGCCGGGACAGGGGTGAGTCAGCCCCAGCATTTT
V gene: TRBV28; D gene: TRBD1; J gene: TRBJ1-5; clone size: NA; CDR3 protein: CASRPGTVNQPQHF; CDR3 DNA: TGTGCCAGCAGGCCCGGGACAGTTAATCAGCCCCAGCATTTT
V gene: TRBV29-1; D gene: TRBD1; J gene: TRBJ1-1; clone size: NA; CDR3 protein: CSVETGGGGTEAFF; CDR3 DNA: TGCAGCGTCGAGACAGGGGGCGGGGGGACTGAAGCTTTCTTT
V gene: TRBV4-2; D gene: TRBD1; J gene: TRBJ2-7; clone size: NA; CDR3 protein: CASSQSNSGTGGSYEQYF; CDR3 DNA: TGTGCCAGCAGCCAATCTAATTCCGGGACAGGGGGGTCCTACGAGCAGTACTTC
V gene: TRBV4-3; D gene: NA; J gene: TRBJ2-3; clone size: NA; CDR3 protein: CASSQTLSGIWDTQYF; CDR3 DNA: TGCGCCAGCAGCCAAACCTTGTCGGGAATCTGGGATACGCAGTATTTT
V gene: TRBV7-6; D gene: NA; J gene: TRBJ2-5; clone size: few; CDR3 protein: CASSLELVRETQYF; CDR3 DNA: TGTGCCAGCAGCTTAGAATTGGTGCGGGAGACCCAGTACTTC
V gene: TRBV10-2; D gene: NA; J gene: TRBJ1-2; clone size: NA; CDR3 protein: CASSESRRTYGYTF; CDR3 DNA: TGCGCCAGCAGTGAGTCGCGGCGTACCTATGGCTACACCTTC
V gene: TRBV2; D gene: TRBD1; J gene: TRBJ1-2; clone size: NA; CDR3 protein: CASCRDRYINYGYTF; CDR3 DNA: TGTGCCAGCTGTCGGGACAGGTATATTAACTATGGCTACACCTTC
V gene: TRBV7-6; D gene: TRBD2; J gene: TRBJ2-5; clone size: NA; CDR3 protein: CASRLGGDETQYF; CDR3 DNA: TGTGCCAGCAGGTTGGGGGGGGATGAGACCCAGTACTTC
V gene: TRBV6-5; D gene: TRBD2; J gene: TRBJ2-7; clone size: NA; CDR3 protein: CASSNRLAGGREQYF; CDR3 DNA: TGTGCCAGCAGTAACCGACTAGCGGGGGGGCGAGAGCAGTACTTC
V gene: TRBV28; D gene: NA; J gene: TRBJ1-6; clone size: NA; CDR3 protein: CAIDTGNSPLHF; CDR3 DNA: TGTGCCATAGACACTGGCAATTCACCCCTCCACTTT
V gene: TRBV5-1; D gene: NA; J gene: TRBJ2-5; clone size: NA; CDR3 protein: CASSLMLPGEETQYF; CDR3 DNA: TGCGCCAGCAGCTTGATGTTACCGGGGGAAGAGACCCAGTACTTC
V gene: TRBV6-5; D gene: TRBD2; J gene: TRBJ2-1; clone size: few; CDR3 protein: CASSIGTRGEQFF; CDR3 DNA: TGTGCCAGCAGTATAGGGACTAGGGGTGAGCAGTTCTTC
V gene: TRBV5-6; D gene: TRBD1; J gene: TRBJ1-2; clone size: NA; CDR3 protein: CASSPGTGAYGYTF; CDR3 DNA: TGTGCCAGCAGCCCTGGGACAGGGGCCTATGGCTACACCTTC
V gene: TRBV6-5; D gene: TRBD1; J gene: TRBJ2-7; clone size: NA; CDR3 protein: CASRRKGQGDYEQYF; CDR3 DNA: TGTGCCAGCAGGCGTAAAGGACAGGGGGATTACGAGCAGTACTTC
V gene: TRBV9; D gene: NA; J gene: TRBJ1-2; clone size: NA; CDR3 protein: CASSVARSVKYGYTF; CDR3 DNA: TGTGCCAGCAGCGTAGCTCGCAGCGTCAAATATGGCTACACCTTC
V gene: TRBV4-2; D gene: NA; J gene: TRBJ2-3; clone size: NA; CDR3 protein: CASSQGRIGYTDTQYF; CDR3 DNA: TGTGCCAGCAGTCAAGGGAGGATAGGGTACACAGATACGCAGTATTTT
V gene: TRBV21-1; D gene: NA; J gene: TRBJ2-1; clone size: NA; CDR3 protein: CASSHPRDRESYNEQFF; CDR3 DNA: TGTGCCAGCAGCCACCCGAGGGACAGGGAGTCCTACAATGAGCAGTTCTTC